These 29 T cell receptor beta chains came from one sample sequenced in a study of metastatic and nonmetastatic thyroid tumors. Every patient underwent thyroid surgery untreated. Through MiXCR, TCRdb re-clonotyped the PCR reads. Of some 17,000 clones listed, 25% to 30% were seen once; the top ten hold approximately 13%. The sequencing input was adjacent normal tissue. All receptors come from a female donor with papillary thyroid cancer or a benign thyroid nodule (not recorded which). Some clones in this sample may be carry-over from other donors' samples.

This clone was found a few times. V usage is TRBV6-5 and J usage is TRBJ2-7; 12 bases agree with TRBD1. Germline CDR1 reads MNHEY; CDR2 reads SVGAGI. V lost 2 bases to trimming and J lost 5 bases; unmatched junction nucleotides: 1. The CDR3 length is 14 residues. The CDR3 reads CASSYGTGGNEQYF. The CDR3 DNA is TGTGCCAGCAGTTACGGGACAGGGGGCAACGAGCAGTACTTC.

This chain joins TRBV11-2 and TRBJ1-5, with a weak D call TRBD1 (6 bases). The V end was cut by 5 bases, the J end by 3 bases, with 11 bases between. Germline assignment: CDR1 SGHAT and CDR2 FQNNGV. This CDR3 has 14 amino acids. CDR3: CASSAGTNNQPQHF. The CDR3 DNA follows: TGTGCCAGCAGCGCCGGGACAAACAATCAGCCCCAGCATTTT.

DNA of the CDR3: TGTGCCAGCAGTCTCCATATCCGGAACACCGGGGAGCTGTTTTTT. The encoded protein is CASSLHIRNTGELFF. The gene calls are TRBV6-2 or TRBV6-3 and TRBJ2-2, with no clear D. The CDR3 spans 15 residues. The V gene's germline CDR1 is MNHEY and CDR2 SVGEGT. V was clipped by 5 bases and J by 1 base, with 11 bases between them.

The gene calls are TRBV5-1 and TRBJ1-4; D call uncertain. Per the germline V gene, CDR1 is SGHRS and CDR2 is YFSETQ. Between the trimmed V and J ends, which lost 6 bases and 7 bases, there was a span of 16 bases. The CDR3 runs to 14 residues. The CDR3 sequence is CASTPGIKVEKLFF. The CDR3 DNA reads TGCGCCAGCACCCCAGGAATTAAGGTTGAAAAACTGTTTTTT.

This clone was picked up a small number of times. The chain links TRBV28 to TRBJ1-1; possibly TRBD1 for D (6 bases). Trimming stripped 3 bases from V and 3 bases from J, with 8 bases between. Looked up from germline, CDR1 is MDHEN and CDR2 is SYDVKM. CDR3 size: 13 residues. CDR3 sequence reads: CASSFHRDTEAFF. CDR3 sequence (DNA): TGTGCCAGCAGTTTCCACAGGGACACTGAAGCTTTCTTT.

The chain recombines TRBV7-9 with TRBJ1-2; no firm D call. This CDR3 has 15 residues. Germline CDR1 SEHNR, CDR2 FQNEAQ (reference sequence). CDR3 bases: TGTGCAGGCAGCTTAGCCGGGGAAAGGGCATACGGCTACACCTTC. This codes for CAGSLAGERAYGYTF.

The gene calls are TRBV5-1 and TRBJ2-7; 13 nucleotides match TRBD2. CDR3 length equals 15 residues. Germline V gene sequence: CDR1 SGHRS, CDR2 YFSETQ. V lost 6 bases, J lost 3 bases, and 6 bases stayed unmatched. The CDR3: CASKGTSGNNYEQYF. CDR3 in DNA: TGCGCCAGCAAGGGGACTAGCGGGAACAACTACGAGCAGTACTTC.

The chain couples TRBV6-1 to TRBJ1-5; 9 positions agree with TRBD1. Losses at the gene ends were 4 bases for V and 0 bases for J; bases not matched to a gene: 4. The CDR3 spans 16 residues. Germline V gene sequence: CDR1 MNHNS, CDR2 SASEGT. The CDR3 region is CASSGQGVYSNQPQHF. The CDR3 DNA reads TGTGCCAGCAGTGGACAGGGGGTCTATAGCAATCAGCCCCAGCATTTT.

For this clone: This likely comes from a read error, as the CDR3 has no conserved phenylalanine or tryptophan at its end. The chain carries TRBV28 and TRBJ2-1, with D possibly TRBD2 on 6 matching bases. The germline gives CDR1 MDHEN, CDR2 SYDVKM. The CDR3 runs 14 residues. Trimming took 4 bases from V and 11 from J, leaving 18 bases between them. The CDR3 nucleotides are TGTGCCAGCAGTTCCGGGACTTGTAGGAATCAGCAGTTCTGC. This translates into CASSSGTCRNQQFC.

The chain has TRBV6-1 and TRBJ2-7; TRBD1 matches 8 bases. Trimming at V came to 5 bases and at J to 4 bases, leaving 7 bases not matched to a gene. This CDR3 has 14 amino acids. The germline V gene encodes CDR1 MNHNS and CDR2 SASEGT. The chain's CDR3 is CASSLKNRGYEQYF. The CDR3 region has the DNA TGTGCCAGCAGTTTGAAGAACAGGGGGTACGAGCAGTACTTC.

This clone was found a few times. The chain employs TRBV6-2 or TRBV6-3 and TRBJ2-7, with 7 bases fitting TRBD2. Germline loops: CDR1 MNHEY, CDR2 SVGEGT. V dropped 2 bases and J dropped 10; count of bases not matched to a gene: 14. The CDR3 is 15 amino acids. CDR3 in amino acids: CASSYAPKTSSDQYF. CDR3 DNA: TGTGCCAGCAGTTACGCCCCAAAGACTAGCAGCGACCAGTACTTC.

The rearrangement uses TRBV6-6 and TRBJ2-2; a weak D match, TRBD1 (6 bases). V lost 2 bases, J lost 6 bases, and 10 bases lay in between. The CDR3 consists of 14 residues. Germline V lookup: CDR1 MNHNY, CDR2 SVGAGI (reference sequence). This CDR3 is CASSYVEGAGELFF. The CDR3 DNA follows: TGTGCCAGCAGTTACGTCGAGGGGGCCGGGGAGCTGTTTTTT.

The CDR3 loop reads CASSYSSDRGSRYTQYF. DNA for the CDR3: TGTGCCAGCAGTTACTCGTCCGACAGGGGGTCGAGGTATACGCAGTATTTT. The rearrangement joins TRBV6-5 to TRBJ2-3, with 9 bases identical to TRBD1. Looked up from germline, CDR1 is MNHEY and CDR2 is SVGAGI. J gave up 7 bases and V 0 bases, and 11 bases lay outside the gene matches. This CDR3 has 17 residues.

This chain uses TRBV11-3 with TRBJ2-5; D unclear. V lost 2 bases and J lost 1, with 8 bases in between. Germline assignment: CDR1 SGHNT and CDR2 YENEEA. CDR3 size: 14 residues. CDR3 DNA sequence: TGTGCCAGCAGCTTAACGGCTAGCCAAGAGACCCAGTACTTC. Protein: CASSLTASQETQYF.

The rearrangement joins TRBV30 to TRBJ1-1; D not resolved. CDR1 and CDR2 from the germline V gene are GTSNPN and SVGIG (reference sequence). This CDR3 has 13 residues. V lost 3 bases and J 8 bases, leaving 16 bases between the germline ends. CDR3 sequence: CAWSLVRLGEAFF. CDR3 in DNA: TGTGCCTGGAGCCTAGTTCGTCTCGGAGAAGCTTTCTTT.

This clone counts as large (0.1 to 1%). This chain connects TRBV6-1 to TRBJ2-7; the match to TRBD1 covers 8 bases. The CDR3 has 15 amino acids. Germline loops: CDR1 MNHNS, CDR2 SASEGT. The V gene end was trimmed by 5 bases and the J gene end by 0 bases; junction bases not matched to a gene: 6. For the CDR3, the DNA is TGTGCCAGCAGTAACCCGACAGGGGTCTCCTACGAGCAGTACTTC. This sequence encodes CASSNPTGVSYEQYF.

The chain is built from TRBV12-3 or TRBV12-4 and TRBJ1-2, with a weak D call TRBD1 (5 bases). This CDR3 contains 13 residues. The V gene lost 6 bases and the J gene lost 2 bases, with 10 bases spanning the gap. CDR3 sequence: CASRWDGNYGYTF. The CDR3 nucleotides are TGTGCCAGCAGATGGGACGGCAACTATGGCTACACCTTC.

This chain joins TRBV12-3 or TRBV12-4 and TRBJ1-6; a possible D gene is TRBD1 (5 bases). This CDR3 contains 14 residues. The ends were cut back, 4 bases at V and 5 bases at J, with 9 bases in the middle. The CDR3 nucleotides read TGTGCCAGCAGTTCCGGGACGGATAATTCACCCCTCCACTTT. Its translation: CASSSGTDNSPLHF.

This clone was recorded a few times. The chain uses TRBV20-1 and TRBJ2-7, with D possibly TRBD2 on 6 matching bases. Deletions cut 6 bases from V and 2 bases from J, with 14 bases between. Germline V gene sequence: CDR1 DFQATT, CDR2 SNEGSKA (reference sequence). There are 13 residues in the CDR3. The DNA for the CDR3 is TGCAGTGCCCAGATGGCGGGGACCTACGAGCAGTACTTC. Translated: CSAQMAGTYEQYF.

This clone was seen only a few times. The chain recombines TRBV12-3 or TRBV12-4 with TRBJ1-1, with D uncertain. The CDR3 extends over 13 amino acids. The V end lost 7 bases, the J end lost 8 bases, and 17 bases lay between the germline ends. This CDR3 is CASILGVTCEAFF. DNA for the CDR3: TGTGCCAGCATCCTCGGGGTGACGTGCGAAGCTTTCTTT.

The chain links TRBV7-2 to TRBJ1-6, with TRBD1 identical over 7 bases. The junction had 5 bases not matched to a gene; V was cut back by 5 bases and J by 7 bases. This CDR3 region has 14 residues. Germline assignment: CDR1 SGHTA and CDR2 FQGNSA. The CDR3 here is CASSNRDSNSPLHF. The CDR3 coding sequence is TGTGCCAGCAGCAACCGGGACAGCAATTCACCCCTCCACTTT.

The J gene is TRBJ1-1, the V gene TRBV5-5; 8 bases map to TRBD1. The CDR3 has 14 residues. The J segment lost 6 bases and the V segment lost 4 bases, leaving 8 bases of the junction unmatched. CDR1 SGHKS and CDR2 YYEKEE come from the germline V gene (reference sequence). This CDR3 is CASSIQGGVAEAFF. The CDR3 bases are TGTGCCAGCAGCATACAGGGGGGTGTCGCTGAAGCTTTCTTT.

The V call is TRBV28, the J call TRBJ2-5; D is perhaps TRBD2 (6 bases). The ends were cut back, 1 base at V and 7 bases at J, with 13 bases in the middle. Germline V lookup: CDR1 MDHEN, CDR2 SYDVKM. The CDR3 length is 14 residues. CDR3 nucleotides: TGTGCCAGCAGTTTATTCTCTCTCGGGGGGACCCAGTACTTC. Residues: CASSLFSLGGTQYF. Based on the CDR3 plus reference TRBV28 and TRBJ2-5, the full variable domain is DVKVTQSSRYLVKRTGEKVFLECVQDMDHENMFWYRQDPGLGLRLIYFSYDVKMKEKGDIPEGYSVSREKKERFSLILESASTNQTSMYLCASSLFSLGGTQYFGPGTRLLVL.

The V call is TRBV20-1, the J call TRBJ2-7; 11 bases line up with TRBD2. Looked up from germline, CDR1 is DFQATT and CDR2 is SNEGSKA (reference sequence). CDR3 length: 16 amino acids. Germline trimming cut 2 bases from V and 4 bases from J; bases unmatched to any gene: 10. CDR3 DNA: TGCAGTGCTAGAACCCCACTAGCGGGAGAGACTTACGAGCAGTACTTC. Amino acids: CSARTPLAGETYEQYF.

Only a few counts were recorded for this clone. The chain uses TRBV6-1 and TRBJ1-1, with 8 bases lining up with TRBD1. Germline V gives CDR1 MNHNS, CDR2 SASEGT. V was pared by 5 bases and J by 8 bases, with 13 bases of the junction left unmatched. This CDR3 is built from 15 residues. This CDR3 reads CASSPQDRVIFEAFF. CDR3 nucleotide sequence: TGTGCCAGCAGTCCCCAGGACAGGGTTATTTTCGAAGCTTTCTTT.

The V and J genes are TRBV30 and TRBJ2-4, with 10 positions matching TRBD1. V lost 1 base to trimming and J lost 4 bases; unmatched junction nucleotides: 1. CDR1 is GTSNPN and CDR2 is SVGIG in the germline V gene (reference sequence). The CDR3 is 14 residues long. The CDR3 here is CAWSGTGGKNIQYF. The CDR3 DNA sequence: TGTGCCTGGAGTGGGACAGGGGGAAAAAACATTCAGTACTTC.

In its sample, this clone was seen a few times. V usage is TRBV6-1 and J usage is TRBJ2-2, with 7 bases fitting TRBD1. The length of the CDR3 is 15 residues. V gave up 5 bases and J gave up 4 bases; unmatched junction bases: 7. From germline, CDR1 is MNHNS and CDR2 SASEGT. The CDR3 DNA follows: TGTGCCAGCAGTCAAAGACAGGGAAGCACCGGGGAGCTGTTTTTT. It codes for CASSQRQGSTGELFF.

This clone was counted only a few times. This chain links TRBV2 with TRBJ2-7; no firm D call. This CDR3 comprises 11 residues. The germline CDR1 and CDR2 sequences are SNHLY and FYNNEI. Trimming stripped 5 bases from V and 5 bases from J, with 7 bases between. CDR3 sequence reads: CASSQKDEQYF. In nucleotides, the CDR3 is TGTGCCAGCAGTCAAAAGGACGAGCAGTACTTC. Full variable domain (outside the CDR3, taken from reference TRBV2 and TRBJ2-7): EPEVTQTPSHQVTQMGQEVILRCVPISNHLYFYWYRQILGQKVEFLVSFYNNEISEKSEIFDDQFSVERPDGSNFTLKIRSTKLEDSAMYFCASSQKDEQYFGPGTRLTVT.

The chain is built from TRBV11-1 and TRBJ2-1; TRBD2 aligns across 14 bases. CDR1 SGHAT and CDR2 FQDESV come from the germline V gene (reference sequence). V dropped 4 bases and J dropped 6; count of bases not matched to a gene: 8. The CDR3 runs 17 residues. In nucleotides, the CDR3 is TGTGCCAGCAGCTCCAGGACTAGCGGGGGGCCGGGCAATGAGCAGTTCTTC. Amino acid sequence: CASSSRTSGGPGNEQFF.